These 18 T cell receptor beta chains were all obtained from the same sample, sequenced in a study of blood T cells in healthy people across ages. Next came a second PCR, run for roughly 6 to 11 cycles, which used a sample-barcoded 5' primer along with a J-beta primer mix. One entry per CDR3 protein, called by TCRdb with MiXCR from the 5' RACE reads. The table lists roughly 1,300,000 distinct CDR3 sequences, almost 60% of them singletons, with about 6.7% in the top ten. The sample comprised blood. These receptors were taken from a man aged 18 to 29 in good health.

The chain combines TRBV3-1 with TRBJ2-3; 8 bases align to TRBD2. The CDR3 is made up of 16 amino acids. CDR1 LGHDT and CDR2 YNNKEL come from the germline V gene (reference sequence). The V gene end was trimmed by 0 bases and the J gene end by 5 bases; junction bases not matched to a gene: 7. CDR3 sequence (DNA): TGTGCCAGCAGCCAAGATCGGGGGGGCGCGCTAGATACGCAGTATTTT. Its translation: CASSQDRGGALDTQYF.

This rearrangement joins TRBV27 to TRBJ2-1; TRBD2 matches 11 bases. Germline V CDR1 and CDR2: MNHEY, SMNVEV (reference sequence). The CDR3 totals 16 residues. V trimming: 5 bases; J trimming: 0 bases; junction bases outside the gene matches: 3. CDR3 nucleotide sequence: TGTGCCAGCAGTCATAGCGGGGGGGTCTCCTACAATGAGCAGTTCTTC. Protein sequence: CASSHSGGVSYNEQFF.

This chain connects TRBV20-1 to TRBJ1-5, with D maybe TRBD1 (5 bases). V gave up 5 bases and J gave up 5 bases, with 13 bases separating them. Germline V CDR1 and CDR2: DFQATT, SNEGSKA (reference sequence). The CDR3 is 13 residues long. CDR3 sequence (DNA): TGCAGTGCTGCTTGGGGCAATGATCAGCCCCAGCATTTT. This encodes CSAAWGNDQPQHF.

The rearrangement joins TRBV29-1 to TRBJ2-1; TRBD1 aligns across 10 bases. The CDR3 runs 14 residues. The V and J ends lost 3 bases and 6 bases, in that order; junction bases with no gene match: 5. From germline, CDR1 is SQVTM and CDR2 ANQGSEA. Here the CDR3 DNA reads TGCAGCGTTGACCAACGGGACAGGGGCAATGAGCAGTTCTTC. This sequence encodes CSVDQRDRGNEQFF.

The V call is TRBV2, the J call TRBJ1-5, with D unclear. The length of the CDR3 is 15 residues. Germline assignment: CDR1 SNHLY and CDR2 FYNNEI. Trimming left V 3 bases short and J 7 bases short, with 16 bases between. The CDR3 bases are TGTGCCAGCAGTGATTTTGACAACCGGCACCAGCCCCAGCATTTT. This sequence encodes CASSDFDNRHQPQHF.

This chain uses TRBV4-1 with TRBJ2-7; D is unclear. V dropped 1 base and J dropped 7 bases, with 11 bases sitting between them. CDR1 is MGHRA, CDR2 YSYEKL, per germline. This CDR3 is 13 amino acids long. The CDR3 DNA is TGCGCCAGCAGCCAAGCCACCGGCGGTGAGCAGTACTTC. As protein: CASSQATGGEQYF.

The chain recombines TRBV14 with TRBJ2-2, with D perhaps TRBD1 (7 bases). The germline V and J ends were trimmed by 3 bases and 3 bases, with 14 bases remaining between them. The CDR3 length is 16 residues. CDR1 is SGHDN and CDR2 is FVKESK in the germline V gene. The CDR3 loop reads CASSHLGGQHTGELFF. The DNA of the CDR3 is TGTGCCAGCAGCCATCTGGGGGGACAGCACACCGGGGAGCTGTTTTTT.

This clonotype was seen a few times. The genes are TRBV7-2 and TRBJ2-7; D unresolved. The V end was cut by 2 bases, the J end by 2 bases, with 7 bases between. The V gene's germline CDR1 is SGHTA and CDR2 FQGNSA. This CDR3 spans 13 amino acids. Here the CDR3 reads CASSLYLAYEQYF. The CDR3 bases are TGTGCCAGCAGCTTATATCTAGCCTACGAGCAGTACTTC.

The rearrangement uses TRBV29-1 and TRBJ2-7; a possible D gene is TRBD1 (6 bases). The ends were cut back, 7 bases at V and 2 bases at J, with 15 bases in the middle. The CDR3 contains 13 residues. Germline CDR1 is SQVTM and CDR2 is ANQGSEA. CDR3 DNA sequence: TGCAGCGCCATGGACAGTAACGCCTACGAGCAGTACTTC. This gives the protein CSAMDSNAYEQYF.

This sequence joins TRBV25-1 and TRBJ2-3, with a possible D match to TRBD1 (6 bases). The length of the CDR3 is 15 residues. Trimming removed 4 bases from V and 5 bases from J, with 16 bases in between. The germline V gene has CDR1 MGHDK and CDR2 SYGVNS. The DNA for the CDR3 is TGTGCCAGCAGTGGGAACAGGGATCCGATAGATACGCAGTATTTT. It codes for CASSGNRDPIDTQYF.

The CDR3 DNA reads as TGTGCCAGCAGTCTCAACTACAACTCCTACAATGAGCAGTTCTTC. This codes for CASSLNYNSYNEQFF. This rearrangement joins TRBV12-3 or TRBV12-4 to TRBJ2-1; D gene unclear. This CDR3 comprises 15 residues. The V and J ends lost 5 bases and 0 bases respectively, with 11 bases between them.

This clonotype was recorded a few times. J is TRBJ2-7 and V is TRBV20-1; TRBD2 might be the D (5 bases). The V end lost 6 bases, the J end lost 2 bases, and 14 bases lay between the germline ends. Germline assignment: CDR1 DFQATT and CDR2 SNEGSKA (reference sequence). The CDR3 extends over 13 amino acids. CDR3 sequence: CSASTGMPYEQYF. The CDR3 DNA reads as TGCAGTGCCTCGACGGGGATGCCCTACGAGCAGTACTTC.

The V and J genes are TRBV7-9 and TRBJ2-5, with D perhaps given as TRBD1 or TRBD2 (5 bases each). CDR3 size: 15 residues. Germline V gene data show CDR1 as SEHNR and CDR2 as FQNEAQ (reference sequence). Between the trimmed V and J ends, which lost 3 bases and 5 bases, there was a span of 16 bases. For the CDR3, the DNA is TGTGCCAGCAGCTTTACGAGGGGCCTCCTGGAGACCCAGTACTTC. Its protein is CASSFTRGLLETQYF.

This clonotype has more than one count but fewer than ten. Its ends do not fully match the called genes, so a read error is possible. The rearrangement joins TRBV27 to TRBJ1-6; D ambiguous. The V gene's germline CDR1 is MNHEY and CDR2 SMNVEV (reference sequence). The CDR3 runs to 13 residues. DNA for the CDR3: TGTGCCAGCAGTTTGGGGATGGGTTCAACCCTCCACTTT. This encodes CASSLGMGSTLHF.

This sequence joins TRBV19 and TRBJ2-4; TRBD1 matches at 8 bases. The V and J ends lost 7 bases and 9 bases, in that order; junction bases with no gene match: 17. Germline V gene lookup returns CDR1 LNHDA and CDR2 SQIVND (reference sequence). CDR3 size: 16 residues. CDR3 sequence: CASMVEDREDMGIQYF. CDR3 bases: TGTGCCAGTATGGTGGAGGACAGGGAAGATATGGGCATTCAGTACTTC.

J is TRBJ2-5 and V is TRBV7-6; 10 bases map to TRBD1. Germline V gives CDR1 SGHVS, CDR2 FNYEAQ. There are 16 residues in the CDR3. The V gene end was trimmed by 1 base and the J gene end by 5 bases; junction bases not matched to a gene: 7. The CDR3 bases are TGTGCCAGCAGCTTAGTCGAGACAGGGGGCGGGGAGACCCAGTACTTC. Translated, it gives CASSLVETGGGETQYF.

The sample holds a few counts of this clonotype. The V and J genes are TRBV20-1 and TRBJ2-1, with TRBD1 matching 7 bases. V lost 0 bases and J lost 5; bases outside the gene matches: 4. CDR1 and CDR2 from the germline V gene are DFQATT and SNEGSKA (reference sequence). The CDR3 extends over 14 amino acids. The CDR3 DNA reads as TGCAGTGCTAGAGATCGAGGGGGCCACAATGAGCAGTTCTTC. Translating it yields CSARDRGGHNEQFF.

With respect to this clonotype: One end of the junction does not line up with germline, which may come from a read error. V is TRBV5-1 and J is TRBJ2-1; TRBD1 or TRBD2 may be the D gene (5 bases each). This CDR3 is built from 12 residues. Germline values: CDR1 SGHRS, CDR2 YFSETQ. CDR3: CASILEGTRQFF. For the CDR3, the DNA is TGCGCCAGCATCTTGGAAGGGACGAGGCAGTTCTTC.